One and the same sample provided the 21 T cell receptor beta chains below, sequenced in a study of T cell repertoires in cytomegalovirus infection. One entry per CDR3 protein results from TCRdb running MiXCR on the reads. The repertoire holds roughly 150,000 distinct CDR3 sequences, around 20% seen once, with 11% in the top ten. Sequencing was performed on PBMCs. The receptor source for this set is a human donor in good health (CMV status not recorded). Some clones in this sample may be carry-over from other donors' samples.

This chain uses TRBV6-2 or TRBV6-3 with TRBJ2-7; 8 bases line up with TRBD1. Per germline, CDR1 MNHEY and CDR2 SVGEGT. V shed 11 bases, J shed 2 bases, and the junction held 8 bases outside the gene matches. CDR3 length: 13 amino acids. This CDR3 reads CASWTGSAYEQYF. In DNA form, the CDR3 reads TGTGCCTCCTGGACAGGGTCCGCCTACGAGCAGTACTTC.

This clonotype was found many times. This CDR3 is CASSLVGATEAFF. The CDR3 bases are TGTGCCAGCAGCTTAGTAGGGGCCACTGAAGCTTTCTTT. This chain uses TRBV7-8 with TRBJ1-1; the D gene is possibly TRBD1 (5 bases). The CDR3 has 13 amino acids. Germline values: CDR1 SGHVS, CDR2 FQNEAQ. V was clipped by 1 base and J by 4 bases, with 7 bases between them.

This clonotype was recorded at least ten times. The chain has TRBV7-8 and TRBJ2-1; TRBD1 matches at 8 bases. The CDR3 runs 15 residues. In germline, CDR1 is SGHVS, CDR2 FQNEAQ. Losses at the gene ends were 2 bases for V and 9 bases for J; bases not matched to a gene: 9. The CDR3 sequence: CASSLIQGVVSEQFF. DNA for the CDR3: TGTGCCAGCAGCTTAATACAGGGGGTGGTAAGTGAGCAGTTCTTC.

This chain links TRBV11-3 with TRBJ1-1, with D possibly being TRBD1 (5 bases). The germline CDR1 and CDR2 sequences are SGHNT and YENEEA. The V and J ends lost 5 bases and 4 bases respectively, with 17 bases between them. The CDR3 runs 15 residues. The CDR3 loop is CASSLLARGGTEAFF. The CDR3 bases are TGTGCCAGCAGCCTCCTAGCTAGGGGAGGCACTGAAGCTTTCTTT.

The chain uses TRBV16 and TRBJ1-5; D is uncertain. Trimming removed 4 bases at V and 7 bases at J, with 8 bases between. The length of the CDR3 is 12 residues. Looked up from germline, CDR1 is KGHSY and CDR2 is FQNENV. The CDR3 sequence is CASSLTKQPQHF. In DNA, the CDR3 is TGTGCCAGCAGCCTTACAAAGCAGCCCCAGCATTTT.

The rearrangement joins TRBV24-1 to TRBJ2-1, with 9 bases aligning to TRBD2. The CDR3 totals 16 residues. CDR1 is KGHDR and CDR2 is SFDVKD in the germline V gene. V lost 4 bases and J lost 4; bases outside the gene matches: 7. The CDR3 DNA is TGTGCCACCAGTGACGCCCTAGCGGGACATTACAATGAGCAGTTCTTC. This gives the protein CATSDALAGHYNEQFF.

DNA for the CDR3: TGTGCCAGCAGTACCTTCCAAGGGGCAAGCAATCAGCCCCAGCATTTT. Its translation is CASSTFQGASNQPQHF. The rearrangement links TRBV2 to TRBJ1-5; D perhaps matches TRBD1 (5 bases). Germline loops: CDR1 SNHLY, CDR2 FYNNEI. Trimming stripped 5 bases from V and 1 base from J, with 15 bases between. This CDR3 is 16 amino acids long.

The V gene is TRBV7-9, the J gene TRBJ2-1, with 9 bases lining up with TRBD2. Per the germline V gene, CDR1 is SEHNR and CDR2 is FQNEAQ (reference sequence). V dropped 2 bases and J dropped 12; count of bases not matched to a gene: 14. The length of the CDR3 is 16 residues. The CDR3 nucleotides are TGTGCCAGCAGCTTATTAACTAGCGGGCCGGATCTCGGGCAGTTCTTC. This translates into CASSLLTSGPDLGQFF.

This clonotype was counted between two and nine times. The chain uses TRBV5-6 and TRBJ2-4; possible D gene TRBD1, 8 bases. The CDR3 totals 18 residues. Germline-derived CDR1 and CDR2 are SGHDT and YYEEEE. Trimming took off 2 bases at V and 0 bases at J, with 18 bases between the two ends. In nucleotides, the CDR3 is TGTGCCAGCAGCTTAGATACAGGGGGGGACTTAGCCAAAAACATTCAGTACTTC. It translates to CASSLDTGGDLAKNIQYF.

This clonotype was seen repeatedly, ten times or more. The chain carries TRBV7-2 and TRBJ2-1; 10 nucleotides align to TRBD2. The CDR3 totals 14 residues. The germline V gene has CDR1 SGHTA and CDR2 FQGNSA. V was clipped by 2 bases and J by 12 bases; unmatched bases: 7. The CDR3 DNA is TGTGCCAGCAGCTTAACCGCTGAGCGGGGGGGGCAGTTCTTC. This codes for CASSLTAERGGQFF. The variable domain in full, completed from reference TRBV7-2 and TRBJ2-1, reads GAGVSQSPSNKVTEKGKDVELRCDPISGHTALYWYRQSLGQGLEFLIYFQGNSAPDKSGLPSDRFSAERTGGSVSTLTIQRTQQEDSAVYLCASSLTAERGGQFFGPGTRLTVL.

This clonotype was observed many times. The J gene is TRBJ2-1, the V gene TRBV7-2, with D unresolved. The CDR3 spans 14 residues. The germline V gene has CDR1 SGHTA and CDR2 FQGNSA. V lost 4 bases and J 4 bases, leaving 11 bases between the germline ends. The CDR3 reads CASSSPGPYNEQFF. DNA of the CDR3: TGTGCCAGCAGCTCCCCGGGCCCTTACAATGAGCAGTTCTTC.

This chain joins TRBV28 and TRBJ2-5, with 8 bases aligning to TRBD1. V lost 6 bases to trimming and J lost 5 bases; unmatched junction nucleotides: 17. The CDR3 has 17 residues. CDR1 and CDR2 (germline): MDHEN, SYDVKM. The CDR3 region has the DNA TGTGCCAGCAGACCCGCCCTAGGGACAGGCGGATCTGAGACCCAGTACTTC. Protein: CASRPALGTGGSETQYF. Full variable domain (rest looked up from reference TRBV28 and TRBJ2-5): DVKVTQSSRYLVKRTGEKVFLECVQDMDHENMFWYRQDPGLGLRLIYFSYDVKMKEKGDIPEGYSVSREKKERFSLILESASTNQTSMYLCASRPALGTGGSETQYFGPGTRLLVL.

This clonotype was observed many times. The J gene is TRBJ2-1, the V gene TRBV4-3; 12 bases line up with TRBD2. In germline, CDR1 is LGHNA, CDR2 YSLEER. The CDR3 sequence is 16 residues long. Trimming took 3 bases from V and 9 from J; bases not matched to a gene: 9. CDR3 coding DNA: TGCGCCAGCAGCCATCTTGGACTAGCGGGAATTGGTGAGCAGTTCTTC. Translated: CASSHLGLAGIGEQFF.

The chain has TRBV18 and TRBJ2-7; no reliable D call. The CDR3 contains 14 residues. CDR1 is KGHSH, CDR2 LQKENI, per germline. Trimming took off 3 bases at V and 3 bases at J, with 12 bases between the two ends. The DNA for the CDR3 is TGTGCCAGCTCACCGGCATCACTGAGCTACGAGCAGTACTTC. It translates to CASSPASLSYEQYF.

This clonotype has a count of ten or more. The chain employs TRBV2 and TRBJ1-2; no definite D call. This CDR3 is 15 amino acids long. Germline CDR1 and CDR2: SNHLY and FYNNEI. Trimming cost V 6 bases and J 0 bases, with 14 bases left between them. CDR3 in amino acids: CASRDPGRANYGYTF. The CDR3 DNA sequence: TGTGCCAGCAGAGACCCGGGGAGGGCTAACTATGGCTACACCTTC.

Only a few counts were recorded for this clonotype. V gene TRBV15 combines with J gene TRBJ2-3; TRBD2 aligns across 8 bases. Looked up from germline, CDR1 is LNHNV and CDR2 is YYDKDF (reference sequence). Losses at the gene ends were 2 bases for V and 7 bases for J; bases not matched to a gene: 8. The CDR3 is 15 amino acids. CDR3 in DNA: TGTGCCACCAGCAGACCTACTCGTAGCGGGAATACGCAGTATTTT. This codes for CATSRPTRSGNTQYF.

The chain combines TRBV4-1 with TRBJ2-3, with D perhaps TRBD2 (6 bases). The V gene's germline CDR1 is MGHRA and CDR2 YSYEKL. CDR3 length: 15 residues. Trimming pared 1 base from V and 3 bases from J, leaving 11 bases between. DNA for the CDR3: TGCGCCAGCAGCCAAGTCGAAGGGAGGACAGATACGCAGTATTTT. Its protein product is CASSQVEGRTDTQYF.

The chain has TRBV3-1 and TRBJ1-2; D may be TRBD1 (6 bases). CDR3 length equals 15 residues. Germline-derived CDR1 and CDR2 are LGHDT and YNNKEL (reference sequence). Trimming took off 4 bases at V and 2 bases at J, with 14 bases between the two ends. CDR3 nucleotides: TGTGCCAGCAGCCCGCGACAGGCCGCAAACTATGGCTACACCTTC. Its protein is CASSPRQAANYGYTF.

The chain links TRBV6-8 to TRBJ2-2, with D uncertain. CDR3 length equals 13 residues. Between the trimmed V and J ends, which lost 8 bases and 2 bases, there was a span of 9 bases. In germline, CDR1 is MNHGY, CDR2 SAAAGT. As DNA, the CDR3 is TGTGCCAGCGGATCTCTAAACACCGGGGAGCTGTTTTTT. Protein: CASGSLNTGELFF.

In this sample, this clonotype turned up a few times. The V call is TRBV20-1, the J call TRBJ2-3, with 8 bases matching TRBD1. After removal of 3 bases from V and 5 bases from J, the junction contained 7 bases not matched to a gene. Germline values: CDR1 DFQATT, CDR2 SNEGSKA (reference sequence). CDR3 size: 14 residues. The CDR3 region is CSASGTGRLDTQYF. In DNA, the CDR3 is TGCAGTGCTAGCGGGACAGGTCGTTTAGATACGCAGTATTTT.

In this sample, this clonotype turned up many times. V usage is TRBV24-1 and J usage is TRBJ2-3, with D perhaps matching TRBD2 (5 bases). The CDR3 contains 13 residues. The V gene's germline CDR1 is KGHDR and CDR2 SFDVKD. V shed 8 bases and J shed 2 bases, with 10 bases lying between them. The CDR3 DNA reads TGTGCCACCAAGGAGGTTTCCACAGATACGCAGTATTTT. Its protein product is CATKEVSTDTQYF.